This T cell receptor beta chain appears in the sequencing data of a study of human T cells and chemical hapten exposure. Findings of the study overall: After DPC sensitization, TCRs above 1 in 1000 frequency showed no change. Significantly more large CDR3 similarity clusters arose among expanded TCRs than among controls. PT1 expanded TCR counts and patch test score correlated positively.

In the original analysis: Ranging from roughly 23,224 to 700,000, TCR counts per sample had a median value of 95,638. Each CDR3 protein is one row after TCRdb ran MiXCR on the RACE reads. The V and J calls here are based on TCRdb, not the publication. Among a few hundred thousand distinct CDR3 sequences listed, approximately 4.4% were seen once. Trimming took 2 bases from V and 2 from J; bases not matched to a gene: 1. This CDR3 is 15 amino acids long. Germline V gives CDR1 MNHEY, CDR2 SVGAGI. This clonotype has a count of ten or more. Its target is unknown. A far larger clone is one base from this, pointing to a likely read error. Sample time point: patch test 1, 2 weeks after DPC sensitization. Treatment described: therapeutic diphenylcyclopropenone sensitization with weekly scalp DPC.

The clonotype was recovered from a woman aged 45-65 years with alopecia areata. Some clones in this sample may be carry-over from other donors' samples. The sequences come from whole blood, collected in connection with sensitization to the hapten diphenylcyclopropenone (DPC). The chain joins TRBV6-5 to TRBJ2-3, with TRBD1 matching 10 bases. CDR3 amino acids: CASSYGTGDTDTQYF. The DNA of the CDR3 is TGTGCCAGCAGTTACGGGACAGGGGACACAGATACGCAGTATTTT.